One and the same sample provided the 6 T cell receptor beta chains below, sequenced in a study of human T cells and chemical hapten exposure. MiXCR, run by TCRdb on the 5' RACE reads, gives a single entry per CDR3 protein. The sample lists 150,000 or so distinct CDR3 sequences; roughly 4% were seen once. Total RNA extraction was carried out from unfractionated whole blood. The receptors were gathered from a female donor in good health.

In this sample, this clonotype turned up many times. The chain is built from TRBV29-1 and TRBJ2-3, with 9 bases fitting TRBD1. Trimming cost V 6 bases and J 2 bases; bases outside gene matches: 9. The CDR3 runs to 15 residues. Germline CDR1 SQVTM, CDR2 ANQGSEA. CDR3 DNA sequence: TGCAGCGTCTGGGGGGACAGGGCTAACACAGATACGCAGTATTTT. This codes for CSVWGDRANTDTQYF.

This clonotype showed up just a few times. The rearrangement links TRBV12-3 or TRBV12-4 to TRBJ2-5, with D uncertain. The germline V and J ends were trimmed by 2 bases and 4 bases, with 8 bases remaining between them. The CDR3 runs 13 residues. CDR3: CASSLMARETQYF. CDR3 nucleotide sequence: TGTGCCAGCAGTTTAATGGCCCGAGAGACCCAGTACTTC.

The sample holds many counts of this clonotype. This chain uses TRBV18 with TRBJ1-5, with unresolved D. The V end was cut by 2 bases, the J end by 5 bases, with 7 bases between. Germline-derived CDR1 and CDR2 are KGHSH and LQKENI. The CDR3 loop spans 13 amino acids. The CDR3 nucleotides are TGTGCCAGCTCACCATACACGGATCAGCCCCAGCATTTT. Translating gives CASSPYTDQPQHF.

This clonotype was found once. At one of its ends the junction is not consistent with the germline gene, which may arise from a read error. This rearrangement joins TRBV29-1 to TRBJ2-1; possibly TRBD1 for D (5 bases). The CDR3 consists of 11 residues. From germline, CDR1 is SQVTM and CDR2 ANQGSEA. For the CDR3, the DNA is TGCGGCGTCCCCGACAGAAATGAGCAGTTCTTC. Translation: CGVPDRNEQFF.

Concerning this clonotype itself: This may stem from a read error, because a much larger clone lies one nucleotide away. This rearrangement joins TRBV28 to TRBJ1-5; 8 nucleotides match TRBD1. The CDR3 is 18 amino acids. CDR1 MDHEN and CDR2 SYDVKM come from the germline V gene. The CDR3 sequence is CASSWTGQGILSNQPQNF. CDR3 nucleotide sequence: TGTGCCAGCAGTTGGACCGGACAGGGAATACTTAGCAATCAGCCCCAGAATTTT.

This clonotype showed up just a few times. The rearrangement links TRBV19 to TRBJ2-7; 7 nucleotides match TRBD2. Germline assignment: CDR1 LNHDA and CDR2 SQIVND (reference sequence). The CDR3 length is 15 residues. The V segment lost 3 bases and the J segment 0 bases; nucleotides outside the gene matches: 5. Here the CDR3 reads CASSMAGEASYEQYF. CDR3 sequence (DNA): TGTGCCAGTAGTATGGCGGGGGAAGCCTCCTACGAGCAGTACTTC.